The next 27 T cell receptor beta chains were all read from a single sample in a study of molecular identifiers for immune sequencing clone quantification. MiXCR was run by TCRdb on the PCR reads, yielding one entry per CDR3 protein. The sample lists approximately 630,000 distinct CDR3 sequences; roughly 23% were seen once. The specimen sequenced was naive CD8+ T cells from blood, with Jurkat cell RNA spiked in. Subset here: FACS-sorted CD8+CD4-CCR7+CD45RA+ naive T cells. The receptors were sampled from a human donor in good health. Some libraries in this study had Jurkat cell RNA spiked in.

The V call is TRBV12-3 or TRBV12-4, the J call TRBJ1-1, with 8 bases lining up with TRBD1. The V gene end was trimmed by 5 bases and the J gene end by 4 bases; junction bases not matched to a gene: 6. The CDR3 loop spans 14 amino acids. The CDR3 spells CASSITGGTTEAFF. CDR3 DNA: TGTGCCAGCAGTATCACAGGGGGGACCACTGAAGCTTTCTTT.

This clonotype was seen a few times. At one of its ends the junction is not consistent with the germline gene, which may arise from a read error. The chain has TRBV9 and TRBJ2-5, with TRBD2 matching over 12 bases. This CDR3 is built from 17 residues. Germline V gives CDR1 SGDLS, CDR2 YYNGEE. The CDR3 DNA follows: TGCGCCAGCAGCCAGACTAGCGGGGGCCGGTACCAAGAGACCCAGTACTTC. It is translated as CASSQTSGGRYQETQYF.

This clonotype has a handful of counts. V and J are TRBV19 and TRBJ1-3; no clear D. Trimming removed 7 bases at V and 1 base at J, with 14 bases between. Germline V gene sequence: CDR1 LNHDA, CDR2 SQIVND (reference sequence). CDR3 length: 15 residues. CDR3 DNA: TGTGCCAGTACCTGGGGTTATGGATCTGGAAACACCATATATTTT. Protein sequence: CASTWGYGSGNTIYF.

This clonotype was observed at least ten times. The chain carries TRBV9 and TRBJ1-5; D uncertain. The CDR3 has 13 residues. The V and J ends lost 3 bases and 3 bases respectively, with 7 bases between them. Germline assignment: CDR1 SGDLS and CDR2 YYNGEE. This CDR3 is CASSAGNNQPQHF. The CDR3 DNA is TGTGCCAGCAGCGCCGGTAACAATCAGCCCCAGCATTTT.

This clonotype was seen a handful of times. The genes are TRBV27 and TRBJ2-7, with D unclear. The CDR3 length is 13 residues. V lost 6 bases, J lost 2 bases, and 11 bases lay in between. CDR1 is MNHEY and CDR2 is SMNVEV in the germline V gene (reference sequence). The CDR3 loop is CASRHLNTYEQYF. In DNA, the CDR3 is TGTGCCAGCAGACATCTAAATACCTACGAGCAGTACTTC.

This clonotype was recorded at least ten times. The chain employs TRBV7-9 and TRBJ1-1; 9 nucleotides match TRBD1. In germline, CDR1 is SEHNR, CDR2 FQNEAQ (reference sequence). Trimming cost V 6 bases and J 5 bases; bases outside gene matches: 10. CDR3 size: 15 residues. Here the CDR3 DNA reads TGTGCCAGCAGGCGGGACAGGGAATCTAGAACTGAAGCTTTCTTT. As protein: CASRRDRESRTEAFF.

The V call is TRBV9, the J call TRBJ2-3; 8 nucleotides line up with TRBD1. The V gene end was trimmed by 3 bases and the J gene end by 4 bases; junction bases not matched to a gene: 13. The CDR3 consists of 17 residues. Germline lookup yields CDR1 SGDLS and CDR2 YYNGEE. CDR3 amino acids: CASSGGRTGRVADTQYF. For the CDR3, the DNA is TGTGCCAGCAGCGGGGGGAGGACAGGGCGAGTTGCAGATACGCAGTATTTT. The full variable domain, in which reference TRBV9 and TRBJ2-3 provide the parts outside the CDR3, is DSGVTQTPKHLITATGQRVTLRCSPRSGDLSVYWYQQSLDQGLQFLIQYYNGEERAKGNILERFSAQQFPDLHSELNLSSLELGDSALYFCASSGGRTGRVADTQYFGPGTRLTVL.

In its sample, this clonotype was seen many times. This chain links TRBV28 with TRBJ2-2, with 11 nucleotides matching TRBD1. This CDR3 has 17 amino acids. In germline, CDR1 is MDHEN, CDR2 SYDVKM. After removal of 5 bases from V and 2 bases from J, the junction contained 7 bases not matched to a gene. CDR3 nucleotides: TGTGCCAGCAGTACCGAGGACAGGGGGCAAAACACCGGGGAGCTGTTTTTT. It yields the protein CASSTEDRGQNTGELFF.

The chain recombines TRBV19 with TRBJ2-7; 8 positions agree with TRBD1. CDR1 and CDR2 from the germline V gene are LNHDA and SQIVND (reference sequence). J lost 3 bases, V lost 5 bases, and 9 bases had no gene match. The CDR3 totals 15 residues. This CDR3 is CASSRTDRENYEQYF. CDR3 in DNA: TGTGCCAGTAGTCGCACGGACAGGGAGAACTACGAGCAGTACTTC.

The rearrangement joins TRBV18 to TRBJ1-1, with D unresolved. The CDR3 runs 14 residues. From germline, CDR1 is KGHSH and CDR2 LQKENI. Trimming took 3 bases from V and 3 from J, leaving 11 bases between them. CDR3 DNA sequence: TGTGCCAGCTCACCGCGTTATGGGGACACTGAAGCTTTCTTT. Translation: CASSPRYGDTEAFF. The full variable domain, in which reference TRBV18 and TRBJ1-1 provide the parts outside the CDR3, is NAGVMQNPRHLVRRRGQEARLRCSPMKGHSHVYWYRQLPEEGLKFMVYLQKENIIDESGMPKERFSAEFPKEGPSILRIQQVVRGDSAAYFCASSPRYGDTEAFFGQGTRLTVV.

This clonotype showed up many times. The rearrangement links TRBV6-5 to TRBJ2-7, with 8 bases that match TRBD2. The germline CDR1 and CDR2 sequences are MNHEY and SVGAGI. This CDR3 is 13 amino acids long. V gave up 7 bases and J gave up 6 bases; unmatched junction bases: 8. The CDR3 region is CASNQAGVGEQYF. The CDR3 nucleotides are TGTGCCAGCAACCAAGCGGGAGTAGGCGAGCAGTACTTC.

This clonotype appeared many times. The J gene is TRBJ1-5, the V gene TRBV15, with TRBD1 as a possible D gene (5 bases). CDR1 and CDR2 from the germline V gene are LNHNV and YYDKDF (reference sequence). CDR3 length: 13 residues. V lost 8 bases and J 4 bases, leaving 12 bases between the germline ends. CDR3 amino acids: CATSGGLNQPQHF. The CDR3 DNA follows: TGTGCCACCTCGGGGGGGTTGAATCAGCCCCAGCATTTT.

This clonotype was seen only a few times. The CDR3 nucleotides read TGTGCCAGCACCTGGCTGGGATCCTACGAGCAGTACTTC. Residues: CASTWLGSYEQYF. The chain links TRBV12-3 or TRBV12-4 to TRBJ2-7; D not resolved. V was shortened by 7 bases and J by 1 base, with 11 bases between the two germline ends. CDR3 size: 13 residues.

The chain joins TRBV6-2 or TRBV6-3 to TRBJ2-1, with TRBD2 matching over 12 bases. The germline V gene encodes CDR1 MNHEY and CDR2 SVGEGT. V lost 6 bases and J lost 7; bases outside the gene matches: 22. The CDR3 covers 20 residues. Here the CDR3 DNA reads TGTGCCAGCAGAACTAGCCTGGGACCGCAGCTAGCGGGAGGGCCTAATGAGCAGTTCTTC. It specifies CASRTSLGPQLAGGPNEQFF.

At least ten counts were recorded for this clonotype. The chain's CDR3 is CASSDEGVRGDTQYF. The DNA for the CDR3 is TGTGCCAGCAGTGATGAGGGCGTCAGGGGGGATACGCAGTATTTT. The rearrangement joins TRBV6-5 to TRBJ2-3; 7 bases line up with TRBD1. Germline V lookup: CDR1 MNHEY, CDR2 SVGAGI. The CDR3 contains 15 residues. V shed 5 bases, J shed 6 bases, and the junction held 11 bases outside the gene matches.

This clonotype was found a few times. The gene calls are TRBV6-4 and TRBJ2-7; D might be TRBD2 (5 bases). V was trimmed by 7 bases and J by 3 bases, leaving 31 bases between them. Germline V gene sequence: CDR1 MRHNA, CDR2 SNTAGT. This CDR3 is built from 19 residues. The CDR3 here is CASTLSRTERRVGNYEQYF. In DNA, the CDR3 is TGTGCCAGCACGCTGAGTAGGACGGAGAGGAGAGTCGGGAACTACGAGCAGTACTTC.

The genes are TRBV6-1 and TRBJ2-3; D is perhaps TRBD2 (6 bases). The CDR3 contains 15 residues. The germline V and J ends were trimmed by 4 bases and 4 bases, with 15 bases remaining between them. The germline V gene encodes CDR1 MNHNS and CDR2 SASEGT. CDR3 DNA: TGTGCCAGCAGTGCGGGCGTCCAGCGGGCAGATACGCAGTATTTT. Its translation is CASSAGVQRADTQYF.

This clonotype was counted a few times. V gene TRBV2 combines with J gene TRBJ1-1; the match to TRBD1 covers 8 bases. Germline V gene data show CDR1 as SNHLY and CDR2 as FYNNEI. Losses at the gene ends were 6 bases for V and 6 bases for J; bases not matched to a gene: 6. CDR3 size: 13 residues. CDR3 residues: CASSFGQGPEAFF. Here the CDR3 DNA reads TGTGCCAGCAGCTTTGGACAGGGCCCTGAAGCTTTCTTT.

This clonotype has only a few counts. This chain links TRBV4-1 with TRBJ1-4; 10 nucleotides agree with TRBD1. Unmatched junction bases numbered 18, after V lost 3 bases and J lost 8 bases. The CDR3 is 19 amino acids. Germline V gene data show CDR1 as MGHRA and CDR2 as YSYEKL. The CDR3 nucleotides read TGCGCCAGCAGCCACCGGGACAGGGGTCCAAGGGTCGGAGGGGAAAAACTGTTTTTT. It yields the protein CASSHRDRGPRVGGEKLFF.

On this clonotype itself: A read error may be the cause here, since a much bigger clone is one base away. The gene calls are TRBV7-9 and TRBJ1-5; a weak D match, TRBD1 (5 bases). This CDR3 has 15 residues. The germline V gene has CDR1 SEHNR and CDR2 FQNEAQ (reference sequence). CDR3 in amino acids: CTSSDSRESDQPQHF. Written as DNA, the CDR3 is TGTACCAGCAGCGACTCCAGGGAGAGCGATCAGCCCCAGCATTTT.

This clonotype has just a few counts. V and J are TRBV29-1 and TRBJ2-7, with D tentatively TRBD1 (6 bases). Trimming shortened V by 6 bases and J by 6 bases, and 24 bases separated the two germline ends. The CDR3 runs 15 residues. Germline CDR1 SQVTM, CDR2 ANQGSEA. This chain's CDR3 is CSVASGRGPSGEQYF. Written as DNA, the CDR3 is TGCAGCGTCGCTTCGGGCAGGGGACCTTCTGGCGAGCAGTACTTC.

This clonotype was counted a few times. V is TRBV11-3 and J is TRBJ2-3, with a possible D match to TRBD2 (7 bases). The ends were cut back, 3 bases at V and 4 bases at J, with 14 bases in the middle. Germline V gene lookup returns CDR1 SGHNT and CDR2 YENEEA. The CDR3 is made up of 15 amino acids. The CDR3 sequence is CASSLRGGPSDTQYF. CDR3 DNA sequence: TGTGCCAGCAGCTTGAGGGGGGGGCCATCAGATACGCAGTATTTT.

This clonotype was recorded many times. DNA of the CDR3: TGTGCCAGCAGCTCTTTTGCTGAAGCTTTCTTT. Protein product: CASSSFAEAFF. This chain uses TRBV7-9 with TRBJ1-1; the D is unclear. Per germline, CDR1 SEHNR and CDR2 FQNEAQ (reference sequence). The CDR3 totals 11 residues. V dropped 4 bases and J dropped 6 bases, with 6 bases sitting between them.

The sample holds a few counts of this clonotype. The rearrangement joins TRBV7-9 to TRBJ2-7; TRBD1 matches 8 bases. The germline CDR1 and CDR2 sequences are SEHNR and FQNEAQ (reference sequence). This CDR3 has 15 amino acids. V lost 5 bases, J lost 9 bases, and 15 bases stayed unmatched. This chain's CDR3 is CASSHGTGSLKGQYF. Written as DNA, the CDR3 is TGTGCCAGCAGCCACGGGACAGGTTCTCTAAAGGGGCAGTACTTC.

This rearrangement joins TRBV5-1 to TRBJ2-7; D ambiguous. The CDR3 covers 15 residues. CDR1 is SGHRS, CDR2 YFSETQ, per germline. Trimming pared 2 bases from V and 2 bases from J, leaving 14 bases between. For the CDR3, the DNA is TGCGCCAGCAGCTTAATACAGAACTTCCCCTACGAGCAGTACTTC. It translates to CASSLIQNFPYEQYF.

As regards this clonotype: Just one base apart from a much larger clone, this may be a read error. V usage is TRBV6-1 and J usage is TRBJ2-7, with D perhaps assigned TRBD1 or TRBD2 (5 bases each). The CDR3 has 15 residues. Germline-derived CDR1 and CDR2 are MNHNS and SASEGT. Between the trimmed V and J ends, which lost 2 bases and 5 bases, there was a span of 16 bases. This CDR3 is CASSELGDGSNEQYF. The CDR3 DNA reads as TGTGCCAGCAGTGAATTGGGGGACGGGTCCAACGAGCAGTACTTC.

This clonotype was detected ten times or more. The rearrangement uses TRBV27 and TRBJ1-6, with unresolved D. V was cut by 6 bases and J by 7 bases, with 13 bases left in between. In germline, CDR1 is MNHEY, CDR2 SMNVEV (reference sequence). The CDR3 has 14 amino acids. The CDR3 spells CASRLSGGNSPLHF. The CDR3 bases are TGTGCCAGCAGACTCTCTGGAGGAAATTCACCCCTCCACTTT.